The 29 T cell receptor beta chains given below trace back to one sample, sequenced in a study of T cells in Graves' hyperthyroidism and ophthalmopathy. RNA transcripts gave rise to amplified TCR beta CDR3 regions. During a first-round RT-PCR of the TCR CDR3, the HTBI primer set was used. TCRdb analysed the multiplex PCR reads with MiXCR anew, one entry per CDR3 protein. The sample shows almost 250,000 distinct CDR3 sequences, approximately 25% of them seen only once. Sequencing was done on a sample of blood. The source of these receptors is a middle-aged woman with Graves' ophthalmopathy.

Many counts were recorded for this clonotype. The CDR3 nucleotides read TGTGCCAGCAGTTTTTCCAGTCAAGAGACCCAGTACTTC. Amino acids: CASSFSSQETQYF. The J gene is TRBJ2-5, the V gene TRBV27; the D is unclear. CDR3 length: 13 residues. V shed 3 bases and J shed 2 bases, with 7 bases lying between them. The germline V gene has CDR1 MNHEY and CDR2 SMNVEV (reference sequence).

This clonotype was detected ten times or more. The chain recombines TRBV28 with TRBJ2-7; perhaps TRBD1 as D (5 bases). Deletions cut 8 bases from V and 0 bases from J, with 11 bases between. The CDR3 sequence is 13 residues long. Germline assignment: CDR1 MDHEN and CDR2 SYDVKM. This chain's CDR3 is CASRPGNSYEQYF. The DNA of the CDR3 is TGTGCCAGCCGCCCAGGGAACTCCTACGAGCAGTACTTC.

This clonotype was seen just once. The CDR3 DNA is TGTGCCAGCAGCTTTAACGACTCACCCGATGGCTACACCTTC. This codes for CASSFNDSPDGYTF. V gene TRBV7-9 combines with J gene TRBJ1-2; D is uncertain. The CDR3 spans 14 residues. V was pared by 3 bases and J by 6 bases, with 14 bases between. Germline lookup yields CDR1 SEHNR and CDR2 FQNEAQ (reference sequence).

This clonotype was found many times. This chain uses TRBV28 with TRBJ2-7, with D tentatively TRBD2 (6 bases). The CDR3 contains 13 residues. V lost 3 bases, J lost 6 bases, and 12 bases lay in between. The germline CDR1 and CDR2 sequences are MDHEN and SYDVKM. The CDR3 here is CASSFETSSEQYF. CDR3 nucleotides: TGTGCCAGCAGTTTCGAGACTAGTTCCGAGCAGTACTTC.

Ten or more counts support this clonotype. J is TRBJ1-2 and V is TRBV7-2; TRBD1 agrees at 9 bases. The CDR3 runs 15 residues. Germline trimming cut 5 bases from V and 2 bases from J; bases unmatched to any gene: 6. Germline CDR1 reads SGHTA; CDR2 reads FQGNSA. CDR3 nucleotide sequence: TGTGCCAGCAGCCGGGACAGGGTACCGAACTATGGCTACACCTTC. As protein: CASSRDRVPNYGYTF.

In its sample, this clonotype was seen many times. The chain is built from TRBV20-1 and TRBJ2-7; 7 bases line up with TRBD2. The CDR3 has 15 amino acids. CDR1 is DFQATT and CDR2 is SNEGSKA in the germline V gene (reference sequence). Unmatched junction bases numbered 13, after V lost 6 bases and J lost 2 bases. CDR3 residues: CSAEPGMSGTYEQYF. The DNA of the CDR3 is TGCAGTGCCGAACCCGGGATGAGCGGGACCTACGAGCAGTACTTC.

This clonotype was counted many times. The rearrangement links TRBV3-1 to TRBJ1-1, with 10 bases fitting TRBD1. In germline, CDR1 is LGHDT, CDR2 YNNKEL (reference sequence). V gave up 4 bases and J gave up 3 bases; unmatched junction bases: 5. The CDR3 loop spans 15 amino acids. CDR3 amino acids: CASSRRTGGDTEAFF. The CDR3 bases are TGTGCCAGCAGCCGAAGGACAGGGGGGGACACTGAAGCTTTCTTT.

This clonotype was observed a single time. This chain links TRBV20-1 with TRBJ2-7, with 9 positions matching TRBD2. CDR1 DFQATT and CDR2 SNEGSKA come from the germline V gene (reference sequence). V was clipped by 0 bases and J by 1 base; unmatched bases: 4. The CDR3 is 15 amino acids. CDR3 DNA sequence: TGCAGTGCTAGAGATGGTAGCGGGAGATCCTACGAGCAGTACTTC. Amino acids: CSARDGSGRSYEQYF.

This clonotype showed up many times. J is TRBJ2-7 and V is TRBV7-9; 9 bases line up with TRBD2. Unmatched junction bases numbered 13, after V lost 1 base and J lost 6 bases. Germline lookup yields CDR1 SEHNR and CDR2 FQNEAQ (reference sequence). CDR3 length: 17 residues. This CDR3 is CASSLEVGLAGVAEQYF. Written as DNA, the CDR3 is TGTGCCAGCAGCTTAGAGGTTGGGTTAGCGGGAGTCGCCGAGCAGTACTTC.

There are many counts of this clonotype. The rearrangement joins TRBV19 to TRBJ2-1; 14 nucleotides agree with TRBD2. J gave up 7 bases and V 0 bases, and 5 bases lay outside the gene matches. CDR3 size: 17 residues. The germline V gene has CDR1 LNHDA and CDR2 SQIVND (reference sequence). CDR3 amino acids: CASSIDAGTSGSNEQFF. The DNA of the CDR3 is TGTGCCAGTAGTATAGATGCCGGGACTAGCGGGAGTAATGAGCAGTTCTTC.

This clonotype was found a few times. One base away lies a much larger clone, so this may be a sequencing read error. J is TRBJ1-5 and V is TRBV20-1; 7 bases line up with TRBD1. The CDR3 spans 14 residues. The germline CDR1 and CDR2 sequences are DFQATT and SNEGSKA (reference sequence). Written as DNA, the CDR3 is TGCAGTGCCTGGGGGACAGTCTCCAATCAGCCCCACCATTTT. Translated: CSAWGTVSNQPHHF.

The rearrangement links TRBV7-9 to TRBJ2-2; D gene ambiguous. This CDR3 is built from 14 residues. Germline values: CDR1 SEHNR, CDR2 FQNEAQ (reference sequence). Trimming removed 4 bases at V and 4 bases at J, with 10 bases between. CDR3 region: CASSSTTFTGELFF. CDR3 nucleotide sequence: TGTGCCAGCAGCTCCACGACATTCACCGGGGAGCTGTTTTTT.

This clonotype was seen a few times. The rearrangement links TRBV7-2 to TRBJ1-1, with D perhaps matching TRBD1 (6 bases). Trimming cost V 8 bases and J 2 bases, with 12 bases left between them. Per the germline V gene, CDR1 is SGHTA and CDR2 is FQGNSA. The CDR3 length is 13 residues. CDR3 sequence (DNA): TGTGCCAGCCGCAAGGGGGAAAACACTGAAGCTTTCTTT. Amino acids: CASRKGENTEAFF.

This clonotype was observed many times. This chain connects TRBV24-1 to TRBJ1-5; D not certain. V was clipped by 0 bases and J by 1 base, with 3 bases between them. This CDR3 is built from 14 residues. Germline lookup yields CDR1 KGHDR and CDR2 SFDVKD. CDR3 loop: CATSDLPSNQPQHF. In nucleotides, the CDR3 is TGTGCCACCAGTGATTTGCCCAGCAATCAGCCCCAGCATTTT.

About this clonotype: Possible read error: a much larger clone is one base away. The rearrangement links TRBV4-1 to TRBJ1-2, with D unclear. Between the trimmed V and J ends, which lost 4 bases and 8 bases, there was a span of 14 bases. CDR3 length equals 13 residues. CDR1 MGHRA and CDR2 YSYEKL come from the germline V gene. CDR3 in DNA: TGCGCCAGCAGCCGAGACTGGGAAGGCGGCTACACCTTC. It translates to CASSRDWEGGYTF.

V usage is TRBV24-1 and J usage is TRBJ2-7; TRBD2 aligns across 14 bases. CDR3 length equals 16 residues. The ends lost 2 bases at V and 7 bases at J; junction bases unmatched: 6. Germline lookup yields CDR1 KGHDR and CDR2 SFDVKD. CDR3 amino acids: CATSDSGTSGSREQYF. The CDR3 DNA reads TGTGCCACCAGTGATTCCGGGACTAGCGGGAGTCGTGAGCAGTACTTC.

In this sample, this clonotype turned up many times. The V call is TRBV6-5, the J call TRBJ1-1; possibly TRBD1 for D (6 bases). V was shortened by 6 bases and J by 1 base, with 15 bases between the two germline ends. CDR1 and CDR2 (germline): MNHEY, SVGAGI. This CDR3 spans 15 amino acids. CDR3: CASSRDDRPNTEAFF. The CDR3 DNA sequence: TGTGCCAGCAGCCGAGACGACAGGCCGAACACTGAAGCTTTCTTT.

This clonotype has ten or more counts. The rearrangement joins TRBV3-1 to TRBJ2-7; D ambiguous. V was pared by 2 bases and J by 3 bases, with 11 bases between. Germline CDR1 is LGHDT and CDR2 is YNNKEL (reference sequence). The CDR3 is made up of 14 amino acids. CDR3 amino acids: CASSQPELSYEQYF. The CDR3 DNA follows: TGTGCCAGCAGCCAACCAGAATTAAGCTACGAGCAGTACTTC.

This clonotype was detected ten times or more. The rearrangement links TRBV4-1 to TRBJ1-1, with no clear D. Germline loops: CDR1 MGHRA, CDR2 YSYEKL. Trimming removed 0 bases from V and 4 bases from J, with 15 bases in between. The CDR3 contains 16 residues. The CDR3 loop is CASSQDEEVRGTEAFF. DNA for the CDR3: TGCGCCAGCAGCCAAGATGAGGAGGTCCGGGGCACTGAAGCTTTCTTT.

This clonotype was observed a few times. The chain links TRBV7-9 to TRBJ2-5, with 7 bases identical to TRBD1. The germline CDR1 and CDR2 sequences are SEHNR and FQNEAQ (reference sequence). The length of the CDR3 is 15 residues. V was clipped by 2 bases and J by 5 bases; unmatched bases: 8. CDR3 coding DNA: TGTGCCAGCAGCTTACCGGGGACAGCCCTGGAGACCCAGTACTTC. This encodes CASSLPGTALETQYF. Drawing the rest from reference TRBV7-9 and TRBJ2-5, the complete variable domain is DTGVSQNPRHKITKRGQNVTFRCDPISEHNRLYWYRQTLGQGPEFLTYFQNEAQLEKSRLLSDRFSAERPKGSFSTLEIQRTEQGDSAMYLCASSLPGTALETQYFGPGTRLLVL.

The chain combines TRBV7-8 with TRBJ2-2; no definite D call. Trimming pared 5 bases from V and 2 bases from J, leaving 12 bases between. This CDR3 has 15 amino acids. Germline V lookup: CDR1 SGHVS, CDR2 FQNEAQ. The CDR3, as DNA: TGTGCCAGCAGCCGTACTGGTCGAAACACCGGGGAGCTGTTTTTT. Protein: CASSRTGRNTGELFF. Full variable domain (outside the CDR3, taken from reference TRBV7-8 and TRBJ2-2): GAGVSQSPRYKVAKRGQDVALRCDPISGHVSLFWYQQALGQGPEFLTYFQNEAQLDKSGLPSDRFFAERPEGSVSTLKIQRTQQEDSAVYLCASSRTGRNTGELFFGEGSRLTVL.

This clonotype occurred many times. The chain carries TRBV10-3 and TRBJ2-7; TRBD2 matches 9 bases. Germline V gene sequence: CDR1 ENHRY, CDR2 SYGVKD. The CDR3 contains 17 residues. The J segment lost 6 bases and the V segment lost 3 bases, leaving 15 bases of the junction unmatched. The CDR3 is CAISDGGVSGRFGEQYF. The CDR3 nucleotides read TGTGCCATCAGTGACGGGGGGGTGAGCGGGAGGTTTGGCGAGCAGTACTTC.

In its sample, this clonotype was seen many times. The rearrangement uses TRBV6-1 and TRBJ2-7; a weak D match, TRBD2 (7 bases). The CDR3 sequence is 15 residues long. Germline V gene data show CDR1 as MNHNS and CDR2 as SASEGT. Trimming took off 6 bases at V and 5 bases at J, with 20 bases between the two ends. The CDR3 nucleotides read TGTGCCAGCAGCCCCGAGGGGGGGATACGCCACGAGCAGTACTTC. It yields the protein CASSPEGGIRHEQYF.

The CDR3 sequence: CSANPGRDSYEQYF. CDR3 nucleotide sequence: TGCAGTGCAAACCCCGGCAGAGACTCCTACGAGCAGTACTTC. The chain links TRBV20-1 to TRBJ2-7, with D unclear. The CDR3 is made up of 14 amino acids. V lost 6 bases and J 0 bases, leaving 15 bases between the germline ends. Germline lookup yields CDR1 DFQATT and CDR2 SNEGSKA (reference sequence).

This clonotype showed up many times. This chain uses TRBV2 with TRBJ2-1; 13 bases are shared with TRBD2. Trimming took 6 bases from V and 7 from J; bases not matched to a gene: 6. CDR1 is SNHLY and CDR2 is FYNNEI in the germline V gene. The CDR3 loop spans 15 amino acids. The CDR3 region has the DNA TGTGCCAGCAGGAAACTAGCGGGAGGGCCGAATGAGCAGTTCTTC. It encodes CASRKLAGGPNEQFF.

The chain recombines TRBV7-2 with TRBJ1-1; no definite D call. CDR3 size: 13 residues. V was clipped by 1 base and J by 4 bases, with 7 bases between them. Germline V gene data show CDR1 as SGHTA and CDR2 as FQGNSA. The CDR3 DNA sequence: TGTGCCAGCAGCTTAGGGCAGGCCACTGAAGCTTTCTTT. Encoded protein: CASSLGQATEAFF.

In the case of this clonotype: It may be a read error: a sequence one base away is much more abundant. This sequence joins TRBV11-2 and TRBJ2-5, with no clear D. This CDR3 spans 15 amino acids. Germline CDR1 is SGHAT and CDR2 is FQNNGV. This chain's CDR3 is CASSFRGGSQEAQYF. The CDR3 DNA is TGTGCCAGCAGCTTCCGCGGTGGCTCACAAGAGGCCCAGTACTTC.

This clonotype was seen ten or more times. The chain couples TRBV30 to TRBJ2-2; possibly TRBD2 for D (5 bases). The germline V gene encodes CDR1 GTSNPN and CDR2 SVGIG (reference sequence). With 0 bases removed from V and 6 bases from J, the gap between germline ends came to 8 bases. This CDR3 region has 13 residues. This chain's CDR3 is CAWSVGGSGELFF. The DNA of the CDR3 is TGTGCCTGGAGTGTAGGCGGGTCCGGGGAGCTGTTTTTT.

This chain links TRBV6-2 or TRBV6-3 with TRBJ1-5; D is undetermined. Trimming took off 6 bases at V and 0 bases at J, with 18 bases between the two ends. Germline CDR1 is MNHEY and CDR2 is SVGEGT. This CDR3 spans 17 amino acids. This CDR3 reads CASRNEGYGDSNQPQHF. The CDR3 DNA sequence: TGTGCCAGCAGAAACGAAGGTTACGGAGATAGCAATCAGCCCCAGCATTTT.